This TCR beta chain was recovered during a study of blood T cell repertoires in COVID-19. Profiling relied on immunoSEQ multiplex PCR, and the TCRdb table lists in-frame clones only, not all of them. The data hold some 78,000 clones, with roughly 89% observed a single time. Looked up from germline, CDR1 is SGHTA and CDR2 is FQGNSA. Trimming cost V 5 bases and J 2 bases, with 14 bases left between them. The CDR3 runs to 15 residues. The chain uses TRBV7-2 and TRBJ2-3, with D perhaps TRBD2 (6 bases). Material for sequencing was peripheral blood. The receptor was isolated from a man aged 50-59 years with active or convalescent COVID-19. Here the CDR3 reads CASSSSGATTDTQYF. The CDR3 region has the DNA TGTGCCAGCAGCAGTAGCGGAGCCACCACAGATACGCAGTATTTT.